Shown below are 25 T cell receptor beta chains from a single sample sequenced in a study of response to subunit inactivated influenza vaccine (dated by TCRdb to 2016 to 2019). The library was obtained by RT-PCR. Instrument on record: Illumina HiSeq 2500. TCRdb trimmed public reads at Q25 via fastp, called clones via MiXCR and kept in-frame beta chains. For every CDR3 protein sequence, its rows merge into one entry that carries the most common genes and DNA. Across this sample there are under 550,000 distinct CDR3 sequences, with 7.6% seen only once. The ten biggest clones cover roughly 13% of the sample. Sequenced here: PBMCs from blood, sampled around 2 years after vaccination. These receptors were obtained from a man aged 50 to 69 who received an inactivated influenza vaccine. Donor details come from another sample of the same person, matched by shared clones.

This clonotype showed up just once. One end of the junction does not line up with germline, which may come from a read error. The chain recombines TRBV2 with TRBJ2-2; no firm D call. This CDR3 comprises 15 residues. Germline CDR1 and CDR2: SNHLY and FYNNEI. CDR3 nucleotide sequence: TGTGCTAGCAGGTCCAGAGACACTCGCACCGGGGAGCTGTTTTTT. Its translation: CASRSRDTRTGELFF.

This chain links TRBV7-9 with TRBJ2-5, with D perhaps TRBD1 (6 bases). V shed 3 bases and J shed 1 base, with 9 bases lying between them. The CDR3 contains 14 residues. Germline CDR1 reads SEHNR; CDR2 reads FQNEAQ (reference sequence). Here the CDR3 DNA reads TGTGCCAGCAGCTTGGGGACATTCCAAGAGACCCAGTACTTC. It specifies CASSLGTFQETQYF.

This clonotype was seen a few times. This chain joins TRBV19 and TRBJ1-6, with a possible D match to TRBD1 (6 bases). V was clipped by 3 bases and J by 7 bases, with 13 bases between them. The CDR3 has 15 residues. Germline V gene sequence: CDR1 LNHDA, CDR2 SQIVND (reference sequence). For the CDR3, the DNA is TGTGCCAGTAGTATCGGAGGGGGAGGGAATTCACCCCTCCACTTT. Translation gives CASSIGGGGNSPLHF. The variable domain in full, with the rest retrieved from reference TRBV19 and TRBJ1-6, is DGGITQSPKYLFRKEGQNVTLSCEQNLNHDAMYWYRQDPGQGLRLIYYSQIVNDFQKGDIAEGYSVSREKKESFPLTVTSAQKNPTAFYLCASSIGGGGNSPLHFGNGTRLTVT.

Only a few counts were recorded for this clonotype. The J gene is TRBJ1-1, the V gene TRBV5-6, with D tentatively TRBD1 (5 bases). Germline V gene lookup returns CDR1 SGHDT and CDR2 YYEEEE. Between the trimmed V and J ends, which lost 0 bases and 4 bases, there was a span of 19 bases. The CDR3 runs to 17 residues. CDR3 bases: TGTGCCAGCAGCTTGGAGGGGTTGGACCGCTCAGGCACTGAAGCTTTCTTT. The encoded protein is CASSLEGLDRSGTEAFF.

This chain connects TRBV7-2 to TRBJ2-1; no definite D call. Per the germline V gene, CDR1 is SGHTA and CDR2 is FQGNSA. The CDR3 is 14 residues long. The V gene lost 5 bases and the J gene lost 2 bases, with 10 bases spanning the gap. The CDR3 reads CASSAAGAYNEQFF. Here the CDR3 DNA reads TGTGCCAGCAGCGCCGCCGGCGCCTACAATGAGCAGTTCTTC.

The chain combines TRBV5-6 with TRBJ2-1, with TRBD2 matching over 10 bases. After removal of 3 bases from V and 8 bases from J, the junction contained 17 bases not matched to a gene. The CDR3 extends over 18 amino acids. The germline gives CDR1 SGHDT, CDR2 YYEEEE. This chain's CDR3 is CASSSPTVLAGDRDEQFF. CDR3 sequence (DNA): TGTGCCAGCAGCTCGCCCACCGTTCTAGCGGGAGATAGAGATGAGCAGTTCTTC.

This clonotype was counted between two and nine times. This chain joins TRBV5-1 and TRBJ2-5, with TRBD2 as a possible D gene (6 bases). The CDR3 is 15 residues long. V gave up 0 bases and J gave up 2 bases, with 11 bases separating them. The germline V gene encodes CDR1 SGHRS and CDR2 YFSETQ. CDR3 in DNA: TGCGCCAGCAGCTTGGAAGCGGGCAGACAAGAGACCCAGTACTTC. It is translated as CASSLEAGRQETQYF.

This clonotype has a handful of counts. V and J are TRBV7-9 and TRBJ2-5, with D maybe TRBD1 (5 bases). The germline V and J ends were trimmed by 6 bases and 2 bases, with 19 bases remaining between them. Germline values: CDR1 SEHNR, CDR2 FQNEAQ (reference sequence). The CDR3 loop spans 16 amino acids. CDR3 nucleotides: TGTGCCAGCAGTTCTACAGGCGGCCACGTTCAAGAGACCCAGTACTTC. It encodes CASSSTGGHVQETQYF.

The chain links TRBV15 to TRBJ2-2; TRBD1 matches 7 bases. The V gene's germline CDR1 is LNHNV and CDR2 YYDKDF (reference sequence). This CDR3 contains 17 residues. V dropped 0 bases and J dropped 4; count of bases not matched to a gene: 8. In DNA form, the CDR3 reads TGTGCCACCAGCAGAGATCGGGTTAAGGGGGCCACCGGGGAGCTGTTTTTT. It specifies CATSRDRVKGATGELFF.

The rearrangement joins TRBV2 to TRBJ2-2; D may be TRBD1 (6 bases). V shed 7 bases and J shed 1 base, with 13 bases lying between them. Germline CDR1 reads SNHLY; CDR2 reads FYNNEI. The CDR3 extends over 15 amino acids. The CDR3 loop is CASNGRTENTGELFF. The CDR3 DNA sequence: TGTGCCAGCAACGGAAGGACAGAGAACACCGGGGAGCTGTTTTTT. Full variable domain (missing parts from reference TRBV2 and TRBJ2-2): EPEVTQTPSHQVTQMGQEVILRCVPISNHLYFYWYRQILGQKVEFLVSFYNNEISEKSEIFDDQFSVERPDGSNFTLKIRSTKLEDSAMYFCASNGRTENTGELFFGEGSRLTVL.

CDR3 DNA: TGTGCCAGCTCATCACTAGGAGGCTACTATGGCTACACCTTC. Residues: CASSSLGGYYGYTF. The chain has TRBV18 and TRBJ1-2, with D unresolved. The CDR3 sequence is 14 residues long. Trimming left V 5 bases short and J 3 bases short, with 13 bases between. Germline V lookup: CDR1 KGHSH, CDR2 LQKENI.

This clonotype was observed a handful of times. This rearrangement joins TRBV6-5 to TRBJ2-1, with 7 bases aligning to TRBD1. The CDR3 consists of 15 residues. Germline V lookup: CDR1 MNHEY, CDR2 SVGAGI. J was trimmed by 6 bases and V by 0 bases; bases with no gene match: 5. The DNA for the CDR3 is TGTGCCAGCAGTTACTCGAGGGCAGGGGGCAATGAGCAGTTCTTC. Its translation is CASSYSRAGGNEQFF.

CDR3 amino acids: CASSNQGGPQETQYF. The CDR3 DNA reads TGTGCCAGCAGTAATCAGGGGGGCCCCCAAGAGACCCAGTACTTC. The chain combines TRBV6-1 with TRBJ2-5; D is possibly TRBD1 (7 bases). CDR1 and CDR2 (germline): MNHNS, SASEGT. V was shortened by 5 bases and J by 1 base, with 14 bases between the two germline ends. The CDR3 has 15 residues.

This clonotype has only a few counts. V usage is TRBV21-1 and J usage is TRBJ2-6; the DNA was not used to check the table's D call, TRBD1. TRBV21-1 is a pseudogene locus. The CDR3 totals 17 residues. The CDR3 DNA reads TGTGCCAGAACAGACAGGAACATGAGGGGTGGGGCCAACGTCCTGACTTTC. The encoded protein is CARTDRNMRGGANVLTF.

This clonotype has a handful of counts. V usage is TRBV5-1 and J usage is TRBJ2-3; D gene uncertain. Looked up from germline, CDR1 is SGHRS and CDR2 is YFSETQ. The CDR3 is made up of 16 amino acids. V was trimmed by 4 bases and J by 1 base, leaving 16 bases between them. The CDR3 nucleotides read TGCGCCAGCAGCCCTGAAATTACGAAACGCACAGATACGCAGTATTTT. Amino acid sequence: CASSPEITKRTDTQYF.

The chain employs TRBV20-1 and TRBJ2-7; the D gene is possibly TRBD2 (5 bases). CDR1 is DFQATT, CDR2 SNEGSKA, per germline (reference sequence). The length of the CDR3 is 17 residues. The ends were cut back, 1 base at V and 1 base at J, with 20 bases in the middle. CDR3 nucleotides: TGCAGTGCTAGAGTTTCCTTGAAAGGGAGTAGGTCCTACGAGCAGTACTTC. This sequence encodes CSARVSLKGSRSYEQYF.

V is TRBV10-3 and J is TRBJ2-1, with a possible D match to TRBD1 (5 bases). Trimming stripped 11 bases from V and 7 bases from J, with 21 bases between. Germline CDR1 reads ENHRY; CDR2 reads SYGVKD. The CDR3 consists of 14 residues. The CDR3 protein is CAATDQITQNEQFF. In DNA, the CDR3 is TGTGCCGCGACAGATCAGATAACACAAAATGAGCAGTTCTTC.

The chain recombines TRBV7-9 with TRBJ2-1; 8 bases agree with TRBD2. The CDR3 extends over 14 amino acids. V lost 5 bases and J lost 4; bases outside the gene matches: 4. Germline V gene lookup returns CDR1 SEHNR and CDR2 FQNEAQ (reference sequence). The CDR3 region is CASSPGRGYNEQFF. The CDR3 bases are TGTGCCAGCAGCCCCGGGAGGGGTTACAATGAGCAGTTCTTC.

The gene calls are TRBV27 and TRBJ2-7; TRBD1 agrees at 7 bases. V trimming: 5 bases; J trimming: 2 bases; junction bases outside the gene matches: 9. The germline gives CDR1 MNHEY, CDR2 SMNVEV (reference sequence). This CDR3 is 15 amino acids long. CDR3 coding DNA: TGTGCCAGCAGTAAGAGGGACAGATCCACCTACGAGCAGTACTTC. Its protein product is CASSKRDRSTYEQYF.

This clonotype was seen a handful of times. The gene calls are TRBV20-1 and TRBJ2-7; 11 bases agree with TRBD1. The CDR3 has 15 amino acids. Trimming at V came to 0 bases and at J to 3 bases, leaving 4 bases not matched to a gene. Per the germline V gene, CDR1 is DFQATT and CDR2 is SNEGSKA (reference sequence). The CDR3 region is CSARDRTGGGYEQYF. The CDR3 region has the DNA TGCAGTGCTAGAGATAGGACAGGGGGCGGCTACGAGCAGTACTTC.

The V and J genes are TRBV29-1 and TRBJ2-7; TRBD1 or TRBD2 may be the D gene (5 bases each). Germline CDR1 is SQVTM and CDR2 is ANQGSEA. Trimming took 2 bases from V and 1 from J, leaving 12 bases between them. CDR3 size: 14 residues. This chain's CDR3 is CSVESRDASYEQYF. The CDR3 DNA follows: TGCAGCGTTGAAAGCAGGGACGCATCCTACGAGCAGTACTTC.

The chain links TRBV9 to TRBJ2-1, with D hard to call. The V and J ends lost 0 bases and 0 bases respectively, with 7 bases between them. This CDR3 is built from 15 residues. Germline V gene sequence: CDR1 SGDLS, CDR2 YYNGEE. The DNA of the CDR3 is TGTGCCAGCAGCGTAGGGGCCACCTCCTACAATGAGCAGTTCTTC. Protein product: CASSVGATSYNEQFF.

The CDR3 DNA reads TGTGCCAGCAGTTTGAGTTTTGTCAGGGGGCGAGTAGGGTATGGCTACACCTTC. It translates to CASSLSFVRGRVGYGYTF. This chain joins TRBV28 and TRBJ1-2, with TRBD1 matching 8 bases. The V segment lost 3 bases and the J segment 5 bases; nucleotides outside the gene matches: 17. The CDR3 totals 18 residues. Germline V CDR1 and CDR2: MDHEN, SYDVKM.

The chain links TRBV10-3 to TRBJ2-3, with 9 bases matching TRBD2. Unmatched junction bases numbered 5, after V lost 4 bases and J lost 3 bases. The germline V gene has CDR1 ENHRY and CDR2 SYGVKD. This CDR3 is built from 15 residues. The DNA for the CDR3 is TGTGCCATCAGTGCTAGCGGGACTATTACAGATACGCAGTATTTT. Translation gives CAISASGTITDTQYF.

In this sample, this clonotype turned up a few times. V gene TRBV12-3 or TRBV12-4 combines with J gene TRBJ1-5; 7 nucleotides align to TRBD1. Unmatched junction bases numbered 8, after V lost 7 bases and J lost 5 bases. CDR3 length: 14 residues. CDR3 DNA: TGTGCCAGCACCCCGGACAGGACGCATCAGCCCCAGCATTTT. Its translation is CASTPDRTHQPQHF.